One and the same sample provided the 31 T cell receptor beta chains below, sequenced in a study of vaccination and CD4 T cells after COVID-19. Indicated treatment: roughly ten-day PBMC culture with coronavirus spike peptide pools or control peptides (ViraFEST assay). The collection of CD4+ T cells from the unexposed donor took place before the COVID-19 pandemic (2011-2018). No antigen has been assigned to these receptors. At the Johns Hopkins FTIC core, DNA taken from cultured CD4+ T cells was sequenced by way of the Oncomine TCR Beta short-read assay. TCRdb reprocessed the PCR reads with MiXCR, giving one entry per CDR3 protein. This table holds 2,000 to 2,500 distinct CDR3 sequences, less than 20% found once. Sequencing was done on a sample of CD4+ T cells from blood, cultured in vitro. Receptor source: a human donor in good health.

DNA for the CDR3: TGCGCCAGCAGCCAACAGGAGGGAAACACCATATATTTT. Translated, it gives CASSQQEGNTIYF. The rearrangement uses TRBV5-1 and TRBJ1-3; TRBD1 is a possible D gene (5 bases). The CDR3 loop spans 13 amino acids. The germline V gene encodes CDR1 SGHRS and CDR2 YFSETQ. V lost 4 bases and J 4 bases, leaving 9 bases between the germline ends.

This clonotype was found a few times. The CDR3 sequence: CASSFRETGELFF. The CDR3 DNA reads TGTGCCAGCAGCTTCAGGGAGACCGGGGAGCTGTTTTTT. V is TRBV7-8 and J is TRBJ2-2, with D tentatively TRBD1 or TRBD2 (5 bases each). CDR1 and CDR2 (germline): SGHVS, FQNEAQ. There are 13 residues in the CDR3. The V end was cut by 3 bases, the J end by 5 bases, with 7 bases between.

The table lists this clonotype with a count of one. The chain joins TRBV5-1 to TRBJ2-7; D assignment may be TRBD1 or TRBD2 (5 bases each). V was shortened by 0 bases and J by 3 bases, with 13 bases between the two germline ends. Germline V gene sequence: CDR1 SGHRS, CDR2 YFSETQ. The CDR3 loop spans 15 amino acids. The CDR3: CASSLGQGVFYEQYF. The CDR3 DNA sequence: TGCGCCAGCAGCTTGGGGCAGGGAGTTTTCTACGAGCAGTACTTC.

This clonotype is a singleton in its sample. This chain links TRBV9 with TRBJ2-1; 7 bases match TRBD1. The germline V gene has CDR1 SGDLS and CDR2 YYNGEE. There are 15 residues in the CDR3. With V trimmed by 0 bases and J by 3 bases, 3 bases remained unmatched. CDR3 in amino acids: CASSVEGAGYNEQFF. The DNA for the CDR3 is TGTGCCAGCAGCGTAGAGGGGGCTGGCTACAATGAGCAGTTCTTC.

This clonotype ranks as medium-sized. This chain connects TRBV20-1 to TRBJ1-5, with unresolved D. Germline values: CDR1 DFQATT, CDR2 SNEGSKA (reference sequence). V shed 1 base and J shed 6 bases, with 7 bases lying between them. This CDR3 comprises 12 residues. CDR3 sequence reads: CSARASGQPQHF. CDR3 sequence (DNA): TGCAGTGCTAGAGCTTCGGGTCAGCCCCAGCATTTT.

This clonotype qualifies as large (0.1 to 1%). The chain joins TRBV6-5 to TRBJ1-5; D is unresolved. V was pared by 0 bases and J by 6 bases, with 6 bases between. The CDR3 covers 13 residues. Germline CDR1 MNHEY, CDR2 SVGAGI. CDR3 DNA sequence: TGTGCCAGCAGTTACTCGAGGAGTCAGCCCCAGCATTTT. It yields the protein CASSYSRSQPQHF.

CDR3 nucleotide sequence: TGTGCCAGCAGCTTGAGACAGACCTACGAGCAGTACTTC. Protein: CASSLRQTYEQYF. The chain links TRBV5-6 to TRBJ2-7; TRBD1 might be the D (5 bases). This CDR3 is built from 13 residues. V was trimmed by 1 base and J by 2 bases, leaving 7 bases between them. The V gene's germline CDR1 is SGHDT and CDR2 YYEEEE. The entire variable domain, with the rest obtained from reference TRBV5-6 and TRBJ2-7, is as follows: DAGVTQSPTHLIKTRGQQVTLRCSPKSGHDTVSWYQQALGQGPQFIFQYYEEEERQRGNFPDRFSGHQFPNYSSELNVNALLLGDSALYLCASSLRQTYEQYFGPGTRLTVT.

The chain links TRBV28 to TRBJ1-4; unclear D gene. Germline CDR1 is MDHEN and CDR2 is SYDVKM. V was cut by 2 bases and J by 7 bases, with 11 bases left in between. This CDR3 region has 14 residues. The CDR3 loop is CASSLRAVAEKLFF. As DNA, the CDR3 is TGTGCCAGCAGTTTAAGGGCAGTAGCTGAAAAACTGTTTTTT.

V is TRBV10-3 and J is TRBJ2-1, with 7 bases that match TRBD1. The CDR3 has 16 amino acids. The V and J ends lost 3 bases and 0 bases, in that order; junction bases with no gene match: 5. Germline lookup yields CDR1 ENHRY and CDR2 SYGVKD. The CDR3 sequence is CAISDRGQTSYNEQFF. CDR3 nucleotide sequence: TGTGCCATCAGTGACAGGGGACAGACCTCCTACAATGAGCAGTTCTTC.

The rearrangement links TRBV7-2 to TRBJ2-1; 7 nucleotides agree with TRBD2. Germline V CDR1 and CDR2: SGHTA, FQGNSA. Trimming removed 5 bases from V and 0 bases from J; junction bases left unmatched: 4. The CDR3 covers 15 residues. Written as DNA, the CDR3 is TGTGCCAGCAGCCCCGGGAGGAGCTCCTACAATGAGCAGTTCTTC. Amino acids: CASSPGRSSYNEQFF.

This clonotype is termed medium-sized (0.01 to 0.1%). CDR3 bases: TGTGCCAGCAGCTTGACCGGGACAGCTAATTCACCCCTCCACTTT. Translation gives CASSLTGTANSPLHF. The gene calls are TRBV7-2 and TRBJ1-6, with 7 bases identical to TRBD1. The length of the CDR3 is 15 residues. Germline CDR1 is SGHTA and CDR2 is FQGNSA. V shed 3 bases, J shed 6 bases, and the junction held 5 bases outside the gene matches.

This clonotype has more than one count but fewer than ten. The rearrangement uses TRBV19 and TRBJ2-2; D not certain. The CDR3 sequence is 13 residues long. Per the germline V gene, CDR1 is LNHDA and CDR2 is SQIVND (reference sequence). V was shortened by 4 bases and J by 6 bases, with 9 bases between the two germline ends. CDR3 residues: CASSTIDPGELFF. In DNA, the CDR3 is TGTGCCAGTAGTACTATAGATCCCGGGGAGCTGTTTTTT. Full variable domain (remainder filled in from reference TRBV19 and TRBJ2-2): DGGITQSPKYLFRKEGQNVTLSCEQNLNHDAMYWYRQDPGQGLRLIYYSQIVNDFQKGDIAEGYSVSREKKESFPLTVTSAQKNPTAFYLCASSTIDPGELFFGEGSRLTVL.

The chain recombines TRBV5-1 with TRBJ2-3; TRBD1 is a possible D gene (6 bases). Germline CDR1 reads SGHRS; CDR2 reads YFSETQ. This CDR3 comprises 15 residues. V was shortened by 0 bases and J by 3 bases, with 11 bases between the two germline ends. CDR3 sequence: CASSLAQGPTDTQYF. CDR3 nucleotides: TGCGCCAGCAGCTTGGCGCAGGGGCCAACAGATACGCAGTATTTT.

By proportion, this clonotype is large (0.1 to 1%). The chain links TRBV7-3 to TRBJ1-5; the D is unclear. Germline CDR1 and CDR2: SGHTA and FQGTGA. The CDR3 loop spans 13 amino acids. Trimming stripped 5 bases from V and 0 bases from J, with 5 bases between. The CDR3 DNA sequence: TGTGCCAGCAGCCCATATAGCAATCAGCCCCAGCATTTT. Its protein product is CASSPYSNQPQHF. The full variable domain, with the rest looked up from reference TRBV7-3 and TRBJ1-5, is GAGVSQTPSNKVTEKGKYVELRCDPISGHTALYWYRQSLGQGPEFLIYFQGTGAADDSGLPNDRFFAVRPEGSVSTLKIQRTERGDSAVYLCASSPYSNQPQHFGDGTRLSIL.

V is TRBV6-5 and J is TRBJ2-7; TRBD2 is a possible D gene (6 bases). V lost 2 bases to trimming and J lost 9 bases, with 20 bases between them. CDR3 length: 15 amino acids. CDR1 is MNHEY and CDR2 is SVGAGI in the germline V gene. In nucleotides, the CDR3 is TGTGCCAGCAGTTACGCGCGGCGGGGTCGTCTCGGGCAGTACTTC. Residues: CASSYARRGRLGQYF.

This clonotype was counted a few times. This chain uses TRBV9 with TRBJ2-5; TRBD2 matches 8 bases. There are 16 residues in the CDR3. Germline-derived CDR1 and CDR2 are SGDLS and YYNGEE. The trim removed 4 bases at V and 5 bases at J, leaving 13 bases unmatched. The CDR3 loop is CASSPSMTSVQETQYF. Written as DNA, the CDR3 is TGTGCCAGCAGCCCGTCAATGACTAGCGTTCAGGAGACCCAGTACTTC.

This clonotype was seen a few times. V gene TRBV5-4 combines with J gene TRBJ1-2, with no clear D. The CDR3 is 15 residues long. Germline-derived CDR1 and CDR2 are SGHNT and YYREEE (reference sequence). V was shortened by 0 bases and J by 0 bases, with 9 bases between the two germline ends. The CDR3 sequence: CASSLDGGANYGYTF. The CDR3 coding sequence is TGTGCCAGCAGCTTGGACGGTGGGGCTAACTATGGCTACACCTTC.

This clonotype is judged medium-sized. The chain has TRBV7-9 and TRBJ1-1, with D unclear. V lost 2 bases to trimming and J lost 1 base, with 5 bases between them. CDR3 size: 13 residues. Germline V gene lookup returns CDR1 SEHNR and CDR2 FQNEAQ (reference sequence). CDR3 residues: CASSLTGNTEAFF. DNA for the CDR3: TGTGCCAGCAGCTTAACCGGGAACACTGAAGCTTTCTTT.

This clonotype was picked up a small number of times. J is TRBJ1-4 and V is TRBV15; D is possibly TRBD1 (6 bases). V was trimmed by 7 bases and J by 5 bases, leaving 17 bases between them. The CDR3 runs 15 residues. Germline V gene sequence: CDR1 LNHNV, CDR2 YYDKDF (reference sequence). The CDR3 protein is CATTNDRNSNEKLFF. CDR3 sequence (DNA): TGTGCCACCACCAACGACAGGAACTCGAATGAAAAACTGTTTTTT.

CDR3 DNA: TGTGCGACATCCCCGGGACAGGGTCCGTACGAGCAGTACTTC. It translates to CATSPGQGPYEQYF. V is TRBV18 and J is TRBJ2-7; 9 positions match TRBD1. This CDR3 has 14 residues. Germline CDR1 reads KGHSH; CDR2 reads LQKENI.

In its sample, this clonotype is medium-sized. This sequence joins TRBV6-2 or TRBV6-3 and TRBJ1-5, with D maybe TRBD1 (5 bases). The CDR3 has 16 amino acids. Germline V gene lookup returns CDR1 MNHEY and CDR2 SVGEGT. V gave up 2 bases and J gave up 0 bases, with 11 bases separating them. The CDR3 DNA reads TGTGCCAGCAGTTACGGGGGGTACTATAGCAATCAGCCCCAGCATTTT. It specifies CASSYGGYYSNQPQHF.

This clonotype was observed a few times. The J gene is TRBJ1-1, the V gene TRBV7-3; a possible D gene is TRBD1 (6 bases). This CDR3 spans 13 amino acids. CDR1 is SGHTA and CDR2 is FQGTGA in the germline V gene. V was pared by 5 bases and J by 6 bases, with 13 bases between. CDR3 nucleotide sequence: TGTGCCAGCAGCGGTACAGGGTCCTCTGAAGCTTTCTTT. Translating gives CASSGTGSSEAFF.

By share, this clonotype ranks as medium-sized. The V call is TRBV6-1, the J call TRBJ2-3; TRBD1 aligns across 7 bases. V was pared by 8 bases and J by 6 bases, with 11 bases of the junction left unmatched. CDR3 length: 14 residues. CDR1 MNHNS and CDR2 SASEGT come from the germline V gene. The chain's CDR3 is CASGQVLAGDTQYF. CDR3 coding DNA: TGTGCCAGCGGACAGGTACTGGCCGGGGATACGCAGTATTTT.

The V call is TRBV5-1, the J call TRBJ1-6; D may be TRBD1 (6 bases). Germline V gene lookup returns CDR1 SGHRS and CDR2 YFSETQ. V lost 4 bases and J lost 10, with 21 bases in between. This CDR3 is 16 amino acids long. The CDR3 DNA follows: TGCGCCAGCAGCACCGGACGGGGGACAACGAGCTCACCCCTCCACTTT. Translated: CASSTGRGTTSSPLHF.

V and J are TRBV10-1 and TRBJ2-1; D is undetermined. CDR3 length: 15 amino acids. V lost 0 bases and J 8 bases, leaving 14 bases between the germline ends. Germline values: CDR1 WNHNN, CDR2 SYGVQD (reference sequence). CDR3 protein: CASSESGKEGHEQFF. CDR3 nucleotides: TGCGCCAGCAGTGAGTCCGGCAAGGAAGGCCATGAGCAGTTCTTC.

The V call is TRBV9, the J call TRBJ1-1, with TRBD1 matching over 7 bases. V gave up 4 bases and J gave up 3 bases; unmatched junction bases: 6. The CDR3 is 14 amino acids. CDR1 is SGDLS, CDR2 YYNGEE, per germline. The CDR3 DNA is TGTGCCAGCAGCAGACGCCAGGGGGACACTGAAGCTTTCTTT. Its translation is CASSRRQGDTEAFF.

This rearrangement joins TRBV29-1 to TRBJ2-3, with 9 positions matching TRBD2. The CDR3 loop spans 15 amino acids. The V and J ends lost 5 bases and 2 bases, in that order; junction bases with no gene match: 8. The germline CDR1 and CDR2 sequences are SQVTM and ANQGSEA. The CDR3 nucleotides read TGCAGCGTTCCTCCGACTAGCGGAAACACAGATACGCAGTATTTT. Translation gives CSVPPTSGNTDTQYF.

The V and J genes are TRBV12-3 or TRBV12-4 and TRBJ2-1; the D is unclear. Trimming pared 7 bases from V and 1 base from J, leaving 8 bases between. The CDR3 has 13 residues. The CDR3 DNA reads as TGTGCCAGCACTCCTGGTTCCTACAATGAGCAGTTCTTC. Protein product: CASTPGSYNEQFF.

The chain recombines TRBV14 with TRBJ1-1; 10 nucleotides line up with TRBD1. The length of the CDR3 is 17 residues. Germline assignment: CDR1 SGHDN and CDR2 FVKESK. Germline trimming cut 7 bases from V and 1 base from J; bases unmatched to any gene: 12. CDR3 nucleotides: TGTGCCAGCACCCGCTCCGACAGGGGGCCGGAGAACACTGAAGCTTTCTTT. Translating it yields CASTRSDRGPENTEAFF.

This clonotype was observed a handful of times. The rearrangement uses TRBV5-8 and TRBJ2-7; D gene ambiguous. V shed 5 bases and J shed 3 bases, with 6 bases lying between them. In germline, CDR1 is SGHTS, CDR2 YDEGEE. This CDR3 comprises 11 residues. The CDR3 region is CASRVGYEQYF. In nucleotides, the CDR3 is TGTGCCAGCAGGGTAGGCTACGAGCAGTACTTC.

Written as DNA, the CDR3 is TGTGCCAGCAGTACGGTCGGGGGGCGTATATACAATGAGCAGTTCTTC. Residues: CASSTVGGRIYNEQFF. V usage is TRBV28 and J usage is TRBJ2-1; tentative D call: TRBD2 (7 bases). The CDR3 loop spans 16 amino acids. The V and J ends lost 5 bases and 4 bases respectively, with 18 bases between them. Germline values: CDR1 MDHEN, CDR2 SYDVKM.